This TCR beta chain was identified during a study of T-cell reconstitution after alpha-beta-depleted transplantation in children. Whole-study findings and limits: Recipient T cells and thymic progenitors that survived gave rise to the high TCRbeta diversity observed at day 60 in some patients. One year post-transplant, T-cell counts and diversity were largely derived from T cells produced anew. Expanded graft clones, several hundred of them, were reportedly the source of alpha-beta T cells about two months after transplant.

This clonotype has only a few counts. Its target is not known. Preparation of the TCRbeta library used unique molecular identifiers. MiXCR was run by TCRdb on the PCR reads, yielding one entry per CDR3 protein. This table holds about 350,000 distinct CDR3 sequences, 15% to 20% found once. The CDR3 is 11 residues long. Germline CDR1 reads SEHNR; CDR2 reads FQNEAQ (reference sequence). The V end lost 5 bases, the J end lost 6 bases, and 8 bases lay between the germline ends. Sequencing used PBMCs, mostly from graft donor cells, obtained 360 days after TCRalphabeta/CD19-depleted stem cell transplant. V usage is TRBV7-9 and J usage is TRBJ2-7; D gene uncertain. This TCR was recovered from a male patient aged 2 to 10 who had a stem cell transplant for acute lymphoblastic leukemia, so the T cells may come from the graft donor. The CDR3 is CASSGVSEQYF. DNA of the CDR3: TGTGCCAGCAGCGGGGTTTCCGAGCAGTACTTC.